The present T cell receptor beta chain was sequenced within a study of blood T cell repertoires in COVID-19. At the level of the study: Spain, Italy and the United States supplied samples that represented acute and convalescent COVID-19. Sources were T cells, B-cell-depleted T cells, or PBMCs; the material itself was cDNA or gDNA.

Original processing methods: Estimates of nucleated cell counts were drawn from the amplification of reference gene primers. Libraries were prepared by immunoSEQ multiplex PCR; TCRdb keeps only in-frame clonotypes and omits some of them. That table supplies the V and J calls and clone size; D and trimming were determined from the DNA. Of 200,000 to 250,000 clones in the sample, 85% to 90% were seen once. The CDR3 contains 18 residues. From germline, CDR1 is LGHDT and CDR2 YNNKEL (reference sequence). V lost 0 bases and J 2 bases, leaving 19 bases between the germline ends. The chain employs TRBV3-1 (or the pseudogene TRBV3-2) and TRBJ1-1, with a weak D call TRBD1 (5 bases). The specimen sequenced was peripheral blood. The source of this sequence is a woman aged 70-85 years with active or convalescent COVID-19. The CDR3 DNA reads as TGTGCCAGCAGCCAAGAGAGGGGAGGGGTCCACTTTAACACTGAAGCTTTCTTT. Translating gives CASSQERGGVHFNTEAFF.